Shown below are 31 T cell receptor beta chains from a single sample sequenced in a study of T cell repertoires in cytomegalovirus infection. These TCRs' antigens remain unknown. TCRdb redid the calling of the reads with MiXCR, one entry per CDR3 protein. In the table there are hundreds of thousands of distinct CDR3 sequences, around a third of which are singletons. The material sequenced was cultured CD8+ T cells from PBMCs, taken from culture after CMV antigen stimulation. The receptor set was obtained from a human donor in good health (CMV status not recorded). Some clones in this sample may be carry-over from other donors' samples.

V usage is TRBV20-1 and J usage is TRBJ2-2; TRBD1 might be the D (6 bases). The CDR3 loop spans 15 amino acids. With 5 bases removed from V and 0 bases from J, the gap between germline ends came to 13 bases. Germline V gene lookup returns CDR1 DFQATT and CDR2 SNEGSKA (reference sequence). CDR3 nucleotides: TGCAGTGCTCAGATACAGGGAACGAACACCGGGGAGCTGTTTTTT. It encodes CSAQIQGTNTGELFF.

There are a few counts of this clonotype. V usage is TRBV19 and J usage is TRBJ1-2; no reliable D call. V was trimmed by 5 bases and J by 0 bases, leaving 13 bases between them. The CDR3 totals 15 residues. CDR1 and CDR2 from the germline V gene are LNHDA and SQIVND (reference sequence). The CDR3 protein is CASSAYSGTNYGYTF. CDR3 bases: TGTGCCAGTAGTGCTTACTCGGGGACTAACTATGGCTACACCTTC.

CDR3 in amino acids: CASRPEGFYGYTF. CDR3 in DNA: TGTGCCAGTAGGCCGGAGGGGTTCTATGGCTACACCTTC. The J gene is TRBJ1-2, the V gene TRBV19; possibly TRBD1 for D (5 bases). The CDR3 is 13 amino acids. The germline CDR1 and CDR2 sequences are LNHDA and SQIVND (reference sequence). The ends were cut back, 6 bases at V and 4 bases at J, with 12 bases in the middle.

The chain combines TRBV14 with TRBJ2-5; TRBD2 matches at 8 bases. The CDR3 is 16 residues long. V shed 7 bases and J 7 bases; nucleotides not matched to a gene: 17. Germline CDR1 is SGHDN and CDR2 is FVKESK. The DNA for the CDR3 is TGTGCCAGCATGGGGGCGAGCGGGGGCCGTAGCGGGACCCAGTACTTC. This translates into CASMGASGGRSGTQYF.

The chain recombines TRBV4-3 with TRBJ2-1; no reliable D call. The CDR3 runs to 14 residues. Germline V gene lookup returns CDR1 LGHNA and CDR2 YSLEER. The V end lost 3 bases, the J end lost 1 base, and 7 bases lay between the germline ends. CDR3: CASSQERSYNEQFF. CDR3 nucleotides: TGCGCCAGCAGCCAGGAACGGTCCTACAATGAGCAGTTCTTC.

About this clonotype itself: The germline gene is not matched at one end of the junction; a read error may be the cause. This chain uses TRBV7-6 with TRBJ2-5; unclear D gene. This CDR3 comprises 15 residues. Germline V CDR1 and CDR2: SGHVS, FNYEAQ. CDR3 sequence: CASSSSGRIQETQYF. For the CDR3, the DNA is TGTGCTAGCAGCTCGTCCGGGCGGATTCAAGAGACCCAGTACTTC.

V usage is TRBV5-5 and J usage is TRBJ2-7; D gene uncertain. Per germline, CDR1 SGHKS and CDR2 YYEKEE (reference sequence). Trimming took 0 bases from V and 5 from J, leaving 9 bases between them. The CDR3 spans 13 residues. CDR3 in DNA: TGTGCCAGCAGCTTGGCCCGGTGGAACGAGCAGTACTTC. This encodes CASSLARWNEQYF.

A few counts support this clonotype. The CDR3 region is CASSLVAGAQEGDTQYF. CDR3 sequence (DNA): TGTGCCAGCAGCTTAGTAGCGGGGGCCCAAGAGGGGGATACGCAGTATTTT. The chain couples TRBV7-2 to TRBJ2-3; 9 nucleotides match TRBD2. In germline, CDR1 is SGHTA, CDR2 FQGNSA. This CDR3 has 17 residues. J was trimmed by 6 bases and V by 1 base; bases with no gene match: 11.

This clonotype was seen only a few times. This chain joins TRBV19 and TRBJ2-1; D gene ambiguous. Germline V CDR1 and CDR2: LNHDA, SQIVND (reference sequence). This CDR3 spans 15 amino acids. V lost 3 bases to trimming and J lost 0 bases, with 9 bases between them. CDR3: CASSMSSVSYNEQFF. The DNA of the CDR3 is TGTGCCAGTAGTATGTCCAGCGTCTCCTACAATGAGCAGTTCTTC. Filled out from reference TRBV19 and TRBJ2-1, the complete variable domain reads DGGITQSPKYLFRKEGQNVTLSCEQNLNHDAMYWYRQDPGQGLRLIYYSQIVNDFQKGDIAEGYSVSREKKESFPLTVTSAQKNPTAFYLCASSMSSVSYNEQFFGPGTRLTVL.

This clonotype was observed a handful of times. The chain has TRBV14 and TRBJ2-6, with no clear D. CDR1 and CDR2 from the germline V gene are SGHDN and FVKESK. This CDR3 comprises 15 residues. With 0 bases removed from V and 4 bases from J, the gap between germline ends came to 7 bases. The CDR3 DNA reads TGTGCCAGCAGCCAAGATGTGGACGGGGCCAACGTCCTGACTTTC. This encodes CASSQDVDGANVLTF.

This clonotype showed up just a few times. The rearrangement links TRBV6-8 to TRBJ1-6; unclear D gene. Trimming stripped 10 bases from V and 5 bases from J, with 12 bases between. The CDR3 length is 13 residues. From germline, CDR1 is MNHGY and CDR2 SAAAGT. The CDR3 region has the DNA TGTGCCACTCAAAAATATAATAATTCACCCCTCCACTTT. Translated, it gives CATQKYNNSPLHF.

This clonotype has a count of ten or more. This chain links TRBV7-9 with TRBJ2-5, with TRBD2 matching over 8 bases. The CDR3 length is 16 residues. V was pared by 3 bases and J by 0 bases, with 6 bases of the junction left unmatched. Germline V CDR1 and CDR2: SEHNR, FQNEAQ (reference sequence). The DNA of the CDR3 is TGTGCCAGCAGCTTTGTGCGGGGGGTGTACCAAGAGACCCAGTACTTC. Encoded protein: CASSFVRGVYQETQYF.

Comments on this clonotype: This may arise from a read error, as a much more abundant clone is one base away. CDR3 in amino acids: CASSSTISREQYV. Here the CDR3 DNA reads TGTGCCAGCAGCTCGACAATCTCGCGGGAGCAGTACGTC. The J gene is TRBJ2-7, the V gene TRBV7-2, with D unresolved. The V gene lost 4 bases and the J gene lost 7 bases, with 14 bases spanning the gap. CDR1 and CDR2 from the germline V gene are SGHTA and FQGNSA. The length of the CDR3 is 13 residues.

V gene TRBV7-6 combines with J gene TRBJ1-1; D not resolved. Germline V gene lookup returns CDR1 SGHVS and CDR2 FNYEAQ. The germline V and J ends were trimmed by 2 bases and 1 base, with 14 bases remaining between them. CDR3 length: 16 residues. This chain's CDR3 is CASSLPTDGSNTEAFF. DNA of the CDR3: TGTGCCAGCAGCTTACCAACAGACGGTTCGAACACTGAAGCTTTCTTT.

The chain carries TRBV11-2 and TRBJ2-1; tentative D call: TRBD1 (6 bases). The CDR3 is made up of 18 amino acids. With 1 base removed from V and 0 bases from J, the gap between germline ends came to 16 bases. Germline assignment: CDR1 SGHAT and CDR2 FQNNGV. The CDR3 is CASSLVGEGVSSYNEQFF. The CDR3 nucleotides read TGTGCCAGCAGCTTAGTAGGAGAGGGGGTGAGCTCCTACAATGAGCAGTTCTTC.

CDR3 in amino acids: CASSVGRNNQPQHF. For the CDR3, the DNA is TGTGCCAGTAGTGTCGGACGGAACAATCAGCCCCAGCATTTT. The J gene is TRBJ1-5, the V gene TRBV19; D is unclear. Germline V CDR1 and CDR2: LNHDA, SQIVND (reference sequence). V was trimmed by 5 bases and J by 3 bases, leaving 11 bases between them. The CDR3 covers 14 residues.

This clonotype has a handful of counts. This sequence joins TRBV27 and TRBJ1-5; D not certain. In germline, CDR1 is MNHEY, CDR2 SMNVEV (reference sequence). The V and J ends lost 4 bases and 4 bases respectively, with 14 bases between them. The CDR3 spans 15 residues. The chain's CDR3 is CASSSPDGANQPQHF. For the CDR3, the DNA is TGTGCCAGCAGTTCTCCCGACGGAGCTAATCAGCCCCAGCATTTT.

Only a few counts were recorded for this clonotype. V is TRBV15 and J is TRBJ1-5; 9 bases align to TRBD1. CDR3 length: 15 residues. Germline loops: CDR1 LNHNV, CDR2 YYDKDF (reference sequence). J lost 3 bases, V lost 8 bases, and 8 bases had no gene match. CDR3 sequence (DNA): TGTGCCACCGCCGAAAGGACAGGGGACAATCAGCCCCAGCATTTT. Protein: CATAERTGDNQPQHF.

J is TRBJ1-1 and V is TRBV19; TRBD1 agrees at 9 bases. Germline V lookup: CDR1 LNHDA, CDR2 SQIVND (reference sequence). V was clipped by 4 bases and J by 4 bases; unmatched bases: 1. The CDR3 totals 13 residues. CDR3 sequence (DNA): TGTGCCAGTAGTACGGACAGGGGCACTGAAGCTTTCTTT. It encodes CASSTDRGTEAFF.

The table lists this clonotype with many counts. This chain uses TRBV5-5 with TRBJ1-2; TRBD1 agrees at 8 bases. V gave up 3 bases and J gave up 7 bases; unmatched junction bases: 8. Looked up from germline, CDR1 is SGHKS and CDR2 is YYEKEE (reference sequence). The CDR3 spans 14 residues. The CDR3 sequence: CASSYGQGPSGYTF. The CDR3 DNA reads TGTGCCAGCAGCTATGGACAGGGCCCTAGTGGCTACACCTTC. Filled out from reference TRBV5-5 and TRBJ1-2, the complete variable domain reads DAGVTQSPTHLIKTRGQQVTLRCSPISGHKSVSWYQQVLGQGPQFIFQYYEKEERGRGNFPDRFSARQFPNYSSELNVNALLLGDSALYLCASSYGQGPSGYTFGSGTRLTVV.

This clonotype has more than one count but fewer than ten. This chain joins TRBV27 and TRBJ2-1; 13 bases fit TRBD2. This CDR3 comprises 18 residues. The J segment lost 5 bases and the V segment lost 4 bases, leaving 11 bases of the junction unmatched. Germline V gene lookup returns CDR1 MNHEY and CDR2 SMNVEV (reference sequence). CDR3 sequence (DNA): TGTGCCAGCAGTTCCGTCCCGGGACTAGCGGGGTTCCACAATGAGCAGTTCTTC. It specifies CASSSVPGLAGFHNEQFF.

This clonotype was seen only a few times. The chain combines TRBV20-1 with TRBJ1-4; TRBD1 aligns across 8 bases. Germline trimming cut 0 bases from V and 5 bases from J; bases unmatched to any gene: 5. Per germline, CDR1 DFQATT and CDR2 SNEGSKA (reference sequence). The CDR3 length is 15 residues. The CDR3: CSAREDRVYNEKLFF. CDR3 coding DNA: TGCAGTGCTAGAGAGGACAGGGTCTACAATGAAAAACTGTTTTTT.

The chain combines TRBV6-1 with TRBJ2-2; 7 nucleotides match TRBD1. CDR1 MNHNS and CDR2 SASEGT come from the germline V gene. The CDR3 is 14 amino acids. Trimming at V came to 7 bases and at J to 5 bases, leaving 7 bases not matched to a gene. CDR3 sequence reads: CASMGTAHTGELFF. CDR3 DNA: TGTGCCAGCATGGGGACAGCGCATACCGGGGAGCTGTTTTTT.

On this clonotype itself: A much more abundant neighbour one base away suggests this may be a read error. This chain joins TRBV7-6 and TRBJ1-4, with a weak D call TRBD1 (5 bases). The CDR3 sequence is 15 residues long. Germline V gene sequence: CDR1 SGHVS, CDR2 FNYEAQ. V was trimmed by 2 bases and J by 3 bases, leaving 10 bases between them. Here the CDR3 DNA reads TGTGCCAGCAGCTTATCCCCAGGGTCTAATGAAAAACTGTTTTTT. Protein product: CASSLSPGSNEKLFF. Full variable domain (rest looked up from reference TRBV7-6 and TRBJ1-4): GAGVSQSPRYKVTKRGQDVALRCDPISGHVSLYWYRQALGQGPEFLTYFNYEAQQDKSGLPNDRFSAERPEGSISTLTIQRTEQRDSAMYRCASSLSPGSNEKLFFGSGTQLSVL.

A remark on this clonotype: Just one base apart from a much larger clone, this may be a read error. The chain's CDR3 is CASSLRAGQGPYEQYF. CDR3 sequence (DNA): TGTGCCAGCAGCCTCAGAGCAGGACAGGGGCCTTACGAGCAGTACTTC. The rearrangement links TRBV7-2 to TRBJ2-7, with 9 bases fitting TRBD1. The J segment lost 4 bases and the V segment lost 5 bases, leaving 12 bases of the junction unmatched. Germline CDR1 is SGHTA and CDR2 is FQGNSA. This CDR3 spans 16 amino acids. Looking up the rest from reference TRBV7-2 and TRBJ2-7 gives the full variable domain: GAGVSQSPSNKVTEKGKDVELRCDPISGHTALYWYRQSLGQGLEFLIYFQGNSAPDKSGLPSDRFSAERTGGSVSTLTIQRTQQEDSAVYLCASSLRAGQGPYEQYFGPGTRLTVT.

J is TRBJ2-3 and V is TRBV2; a weak D match, TRBD1 (6 bases). The CDR3 runs 14 residues. From germline, CDR1 is SNHLY and CDR2 FYNNEI. V was pared by 2 bases and J by 2 bases, with 8 bases between. CDR3 region: CASSEWTATDTQYF. In nucleotides, the CDR3 is TGTGCCAGCAGTGAATGGACAGCCACAGATACGCAGTATTTT.

This clonotype showed up just a few times. The chain couples TRBV5-4 to TRBJ2-5, with 10 bases that match TRBD2. J gave up 1 base and V 4 bases, and 7 bases lay outside the gene matches. Germline CDR1 reads SGHNT; CDR2 reads YYREEE (reference sequence). The CDR3 runs to 16 residues. In nucleotides, the CDR3 is TGTGCCAGCAGCCCGGCAGCGGGGGGGCTCCAAGAGACCCAGTACTTC. Amino acid sequence: CASSPAAGGLQETQYF.

The chain recombines TRBV12-3 or TRBV12-4 with TRBJ2-1; D perhaps matches TRBD1 (6 bases). This CDR3 region has 14 residues. V dropped 6 bases and J dropped 6 bases, with 15 bases sitting between them. The CDR3 region has the DNA TGTGCCAGCAGCCCCGGGGAAGGGGGCAATGAGCAGTTCTTC. Encoded protein: CASSPGEGGNEQFF.

This clonotype has a handful of counts. The chain combines TRBV7-9 with TRBJ2-2; a possible D gene is TRBD1 (6 bases). Between the trimmed V and J ends, which lost 4 bases and 6 bases, there was a span of 15 bases. This CDR3 region has 15 residues. Germline CDR1 and CDR2: SEHNR and FQNEAQ (reference sequence). CDR3 region: CASSSSGQPAGELFF. The CDR3 DNA reads as TGTGCCAGCAGCTCCTCGGGACAACCAGCCGGGGAGCTGTTTTTT.

The J gene is TRBJ2-2, the V gene TRBV12-3 or TRBV12-4, with 9 bases that match TRBD2. CDR3 length: 17 amino acids. The J segment lost 4 bases and the V segment lost 7 bases, leaving 13 bases of the junction unmatched. The CDR3, as DNA: TGTGCCAGCAACCCCCTAGGGGCGGGGGGGATCACCGGGGAGCTGTTTTTT. Encoded protein: CASNPLGAGGITGELFF.

This clonotype came up a few times. V and J are TRBV20-1 and TRBJ1-2, with 7 bases matching TRBD1. The ends lost 2 bases at V and 7 bases at J; junction bases unmatched: 10. Per germline, CDR1 DFQATT and CDR2 SNEGSKA (reference sequence). This CDR3 region has 14 residues. The CDR3 is CSARPLDREGGYTF. The CDR3 DNA reads as TGCAGTGCTAGACCCCTCGACAGGGAAGGTGGCTACACCTTC.